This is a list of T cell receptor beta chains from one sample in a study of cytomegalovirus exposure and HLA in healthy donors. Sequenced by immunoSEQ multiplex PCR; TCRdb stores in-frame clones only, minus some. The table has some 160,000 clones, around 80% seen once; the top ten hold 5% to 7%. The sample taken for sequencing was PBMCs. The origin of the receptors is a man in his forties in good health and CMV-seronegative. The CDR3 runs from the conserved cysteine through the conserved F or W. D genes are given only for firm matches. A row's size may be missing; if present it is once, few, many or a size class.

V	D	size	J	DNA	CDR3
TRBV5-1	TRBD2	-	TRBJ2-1	TGCGCCAGCAGCGGGAGGGACCACAATGAGCAGTTCTTC	CASSGRDHNEQFF
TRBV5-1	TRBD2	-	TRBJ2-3	TGCGCCAGCAGCTTAAGACCGCCGGGACTAGATACCGATACGCAGTATTTT	CASSLRPPGLDTDTQYF
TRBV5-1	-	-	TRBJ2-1	TGCGCCAGCAGCTGGGGGTGGGGGGAGTCCTACAATGAGCAGTTCTTC	CASSWGWGESYNEQFF
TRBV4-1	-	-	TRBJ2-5	TGCGCCAGCAGCCAAGGTAGAGGGTACCAAGAGACCCAGTACTTC	CASSQGRGYQETQYF
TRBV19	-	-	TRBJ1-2	TGTGCCAGTAGTCAAGACATTTATGGCTACACCTTC	CASSQDIYGYTF
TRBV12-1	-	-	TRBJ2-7	TGTGCCAGCAGCTTTTGGAGAACGGGTAGCTCCTACGAGCAGTACTTC	CASSFWRTGSSYEQYF
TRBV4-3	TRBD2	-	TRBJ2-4	TGCGCCAGCAGCCAAGAAAGAGACGGGAGGGCCGGGAGAAACATTCAGTACTTC	CASSQERDGRAGRNIQYF
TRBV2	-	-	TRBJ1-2	TGTGCCAGCAGTGTTTACAGCCAATCTAACTATGGCTACACCTTC	CASSVYSQSNYGYTF
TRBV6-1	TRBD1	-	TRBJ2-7	TGTGCCAGCAGGGGGACAGGGGAAGGGGCCGAGCAGTACTTC	CASRGTGEGAEQYF
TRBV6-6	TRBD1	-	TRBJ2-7	TGTGCCAGCAGTTCGAGACAGGGACCGCACTACGAGCAGTACTTC	CASSSRQGPHYEQYF
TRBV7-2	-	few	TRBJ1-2	TGTGCCAGCAGCTCCGGGGGGTTACAGGGCAACTATGGCTACACCTTC	CASSSGGLQGNYGYTF
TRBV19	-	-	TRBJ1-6	TGTGCCAGTAGTTTCGGGCAGGGATATTCACCCCTCCACTTT	CASSFGQGYSPLHF
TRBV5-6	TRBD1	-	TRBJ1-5	TGTGCCAGCAGCCGGGGACAGGGGGCGTTGGTCGAGTTCAATCAGCCCCAGCATTTT	CASSRGQGALVEFNQPQHF
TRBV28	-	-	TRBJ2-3	TGTGCCAGCAGTCCCCCAAGCACAGATACGCAGTATTTT	CASSPPSTDTQYF
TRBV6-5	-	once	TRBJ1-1	TGTGCCAGCAGTTACTCGACATCGGGGGACACTGAAGCTTTCTTT	CASSYSTSGDTEAFF
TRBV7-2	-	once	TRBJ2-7	TGTGCCAGCAGCTTAGTCAGGGGTGTCAACGAGCAGTACTTC	CASSLVRGVNEQYF
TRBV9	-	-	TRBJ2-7	TGTGCCAGCAGCGTTTCGGGTAATTCCTACGAGCAGTACTTC	CASSVSGNSYEQYF
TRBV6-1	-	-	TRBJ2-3	TGTGCCACCATCGCTAAGGATACGCAGTATTTT	CATIAKDTQYF
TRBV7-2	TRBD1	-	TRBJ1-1	TGTGCCAGCAGCTTAGGGCAGGGGGCCACTGAAGCTTTCTTT	CASSLGQGATEAFF
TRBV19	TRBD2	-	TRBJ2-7	TGTGCCAGTAGTATAGGGGGAGGGATCTACGAGCAGTACTTC	CASSIGGGIYEQYF
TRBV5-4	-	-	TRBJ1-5	TGTGCCAGCAGCTTGGGGGGGGTCAATCAGCCCCAGCATTTT	CASSLGGVNQPQHF
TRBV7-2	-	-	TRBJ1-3	TGTGCCAGCAGCTTATTTTCCCCGAGGGCCGGAAACACCATATATTTT	CASSLFSPRAGNTIYF
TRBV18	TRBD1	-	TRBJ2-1	TGTGCCAGCTCACCACGACAGGGCGGCGTTAATGAGCAGTTCTTC	CASSPRQGGVNEQFF
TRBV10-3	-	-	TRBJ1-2	TGTGCCATCAGCCTTGCTGGGACTGCAGCAGGAAACTACACCTTC	CAISLAGTAAGNYTF
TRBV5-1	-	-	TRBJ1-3	TGCGCCAGCAGCTTGGGAAGAGGCTCTGGAAACACCATATATTTT	CASSLGRGSGNTIYF
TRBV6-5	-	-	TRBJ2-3	TGTGCCAGCAGTTACTCGTACACAGATACGCAGTATTTT	CASSYSYTDTQYF
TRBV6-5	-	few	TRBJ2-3	TGTGCCAGCAGTTACTTTTCAGGTGGGACAGATACGCAGTATTTT	CASSYFSGGTDTQYF
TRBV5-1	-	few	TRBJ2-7	TGCGCCAGCAGCTTGTGGCTATCAGGCGAGCAGTACTTC	CASSLWLSGEQYF
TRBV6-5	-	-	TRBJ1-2	TGTGCCAGCAGGCTATATAACTATGGCTACACCTTC	CASRLYNYGYTF
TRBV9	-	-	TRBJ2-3	TGTGCCAGCAGCGTAGTAGACTCACACACAGATACGCAGTATTTT	CASSVVDSHTDTQYF
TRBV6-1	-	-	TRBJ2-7	TGTGCCAGCAGTGTGGCCAGGGGAGCCTACGAGCAGTACTTC	CASSVARGAYEQYF
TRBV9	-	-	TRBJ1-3	TGTGCCAGCAGCGTAGCTACGACCGGGGGAGGAGGAAACACCATATATTTT	CASSVATTGGGGNTIYF
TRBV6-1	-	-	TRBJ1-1	TGTGCCAGCAGTTCCTCGGGGGGAAACACTGAAGCTTTCTTT	CASSSSGGNTEAFF